Following are 29 T cell receptor beta chains from one sample sequenced in a study of CD8 T cells in ankylosing spondylitis. TCRdb recomputed calls from the 5' RACE reads with MiXCR, one row per CDR3 protein. The table has about 240,000 distinct CDR3 sequences, 20% to 30% seen once; the top ten hold around 0.64%. The sequencing sample was made of blood, either unsorted or a sorted T cell fraction (not recorded which). The receptor source for this set is a male donor with ankylosing spondylitis or in good health (not recorded which).

This clonotype was detected many times. The J gene is TRBJ2-1, the V gene TRBV6-1; 10 positions agree with TRBD2. CDR3 size: 15 residues. The germline gives CDR1 MNHNS, CDR2 SASEGT. Trimming took 5 bases from V and 6 from J; bases not matched to a gene: 7. This CDR3 reads CASSRLSGGTNEQFF. CDR3 nucleotides: TGTGCCAGCAGTCGTCTTAGCGGGGGGACCAATGAGCAGTTCTTC.

This clonotype was detected only a few times. This rearrangement joins TRBV29-1 to TRBJ2-3; D is possibly TRBD1 (5 bases). Germline V lookup: CDR1 SQVTM, CDR2 ANQGSEA. The CDR3 totals 12 residues. CDR3 loop: CSSLQGADTQYF. The DNA for the CDR3 is TGCAGTTCTTTGCAGGGCGCAGATACGCAGTATTTT.

In this sample, this clonotype turned up many times. This rearrangement joins TRBV29-1 to TRBJ1-3, with 9 bases that match TRBD1. The CDR3 is 11 residues long. The ends lost 0 bases at V and 13 bases at J; junction bases unmatched: 1. Germline V CDR1 and CDR2: SQVTM, ANQGSEA. The CDR3 coding sequence is TGCAGCGTTGAAGATGGACAGGGGATATATTTT. It translates to CSVEDGQGIYF. Together with reference TRBV29-1 and TRBJ1-3, the CDR3 gives the full variable domain: SAVISQKPSRDICQRGTSLTIQCQVDSQVTMMFWYRQQPGQSLTLIATANQGSEATYESGFVIDKFPISRPNLTFSTLTVSNMSPEDSSIYLCSVEDGQGIYFGEGSWLTVV.

The chain combines TRBV20-1 with TRBJ1-1, with D perhaps matching TRBD1 (6 bases). The V end lost 6 bases, the J end lost 7 bases, and 18 bases lay between the germline ends. The CDR3 runs to 13 residues. Germline CDR1 DFQATT, CDR2 SNEGSKA (reference sequence). The CDR3 DNA is TGCAGTGCCACTATTACAGGGAGAGTTGAAGCTTTCTTT. Its translation: CSATITGRVEAFF.

The rearrangement links TRBV12-3 or TRBV12-4 to TRBJ2-5; possibly TRBD1 or TRBD2 for D (7 bases each). CDR3 length: 17 residues. V dropped 4 bases and J dropped 5 bases, with 23 bases sitting between them. This CDR3 is CASSSSGGGADYETQYF. CDR3 nucleotides: TGTGCCAGCAGTTCGTCAGGGGGGGGGGCTGACTACGAGACCCAGTACTTC.

The CDR3 here is CATSTGVGSQPQHF. The CDR3 DNA is TGTGCCACCAGTACAGGGGTAGGGAGTCAGCCCCAGCATTTT. This chain connects TRBV24-1 to TRBJ1-5; 7 positions match TRBD1. Unmatched junction bases numbered 7, after V lost 6 bases and J lost 6 bases. The germline V gene has CDR1 KGHDR and CDR2 SFDVKD. There are 14 residues in the CDR3.

The gene calls are TRBV12-3 or TRBV12-4 and TRBJ2-5; weak D call: TRBD2 (5 bases). The CDR3 extends over 12 amino acids. The V gene lost 5 bases and the J gene lost 5 bases, with 9 bases spanning the gap. The CDR3 nucleotides read TGTGCCAGCAGTACGGGGAGTGAGACCCAGTACTTC. Translating it yields CASSTGSETQYF.

In this sample, this clonotype turned up a few times. CDR3 DNA sequence: TGCAGTGCTAGGGAGGGGGTCCGTAGCAATCAGCCCCAGCATTTT. Translating gives CSAREGVRSNQPQHF. The chain couples TRBV20-1 to TRBJ1-5, with TRBD1 as a possible D gene (6 bases). The V gene lost 3 bases and the J gene lost 0 bases, with 12 bases spanning the gap. The CDR3 consists of 15 residues. The germline V gene encodes CDR1 DFQATT and CDR2 SNEGSKA (reference sequence).

The chain has TRBV6-1 and TRBJ2-6, with D unclear. The germline V gene has CDR1 MNHNS and CDR2 SASEGT. The CDR3 covers 14 residues. Trimming took 6 bases from V and 3 from J, leaving 9 bases between them. The CDR3 DNA is TGTGCCAGCAGGGGGTTTGATGGGGCCAACGTCCTGACTTTC. Translation: CASRGFDGANVLTF.

There are a few counts of this clonotype. The V gene is TRBV12-3 or TRBV12-4, the J gene TRBJ2-3; D possibly corresponds to TRBD2 (5 bases). The CDR3 covers 12 residues. Trimming removed 6 bases at V and 7 bases at J, with 11 bases between. The CDR3 is CASRTGKNTQYF. The CDR3 bases are TGTGCCAGCAGAACCGGGAAGAATACGCAGTATTTT.

The chain carries TRBV2 and TRBJ1-3; D unclear. CDR3 length: 14 residues. Per germline, CDR1 SNHLY and CDR2 FYNNEI. The germline V and J ends were trimmed by 6 bases and 0 bases, with 9 bases remaining between them. CDR3 loop: CASRNGISGNTIYF. CDR3 sequence (DNA): TGTGCCAGCAGAAACGGAATCTCTGGAAACACCATATATTTT.

This clonotype was observed a few times. CDR3 bases: TGTGCCAGCAGCCGAGGTCTAGCGGGGGGGCCAGGGCAAGAGACCCAGTACTTC. It codes for CASSRGLAGGPGQETQYF. The chain links TRBV11-1 to TRBJ2-5; 12 bases agree with TRBD2. This CDR3 region has 18 residues. V shed 5 bases and J 2 bases; nucleotides not matched to a gene: 12. Germline V gene lookup returns CDR1 SGHAT and CDR2 FQDESV (reference sequence).

Details on this clonotype: Germline is not matched at one junction end, which may reflect a read error. The rearrangement uses TRBV2 and TRBJ2-6; TRBD1 matches 8 bases. CDR1 and CDR2 (germline): SNHLY, FYNNEI. The CDR3 extends over 18 amino acids. The DNA of the CDR3 is TGTGCCATCAGTTTATTGCAGGGGGCGTACTCTGGGGCCAACGTCCTGACTTTC. Protein sequence: CAISLLQGAYSGANVLTF.

This rearrangement joins TRBV20-1 to TRBJ2-1; 7 nucleotides line up with TRBD2. The germline V gene encodes CDR1 DFQATT and CDR2 SNEGSKA (reference sequence). After removal of 5 bases from V and 10 bases from J, the junction contained 5 bases not matched to a gene. This CDR3 has 11 residues. The CDR3 is CSAESGAEQFF. The CDR3 nucleotides read TGCAGTGCTGAGAGCGGGGCCGAGCAGTTCTTC.

This clonotype was seen at least ten times. The chain combines TRBV20-1 with TRBJ2-7; tentative D call: TRBD2 (6 bases). Germline V gives CDR1 DFQATT, CDR2 SNEGSKA (reference sequence). The CDR3 runs to 13 residues. The V gene lost 4 bases and the J gene lost 0 bases, with 10 bases spanning the gap. CDR3 residues: CSAMGDSSYEQYF. The CDR3 bases are TGCAGTGCTATGGGGGACTCCTCCTACGAGCAGTACTTC.

The chain carries TRBV20-1 and TRBJ2-1; TRBD2 aligns across 9 bases. The germline CDR1 and CDR2 sequences are DFQATT and SNEGSKA (reference sequence). Losses at the gene ends were 5 bases for V and 0 bases for J; bases not matched to a gene: 8. This CDR3 is built from 16 residues. The CDR3 spells CSAPKRGATSYNEQFF. In nucleotides, the CDR3 is TGCAGTGCTCCCAAGCGGGGGGCCACCTCCTACAATGAGCAGTTCTTC.

This clonotype has a count of ten or more. The chain links TRBV4-1 to TRBJ2-3; 9 nucleotides match TRBD1. CDR3 length: 14 residues. V gave up 4 bases and J gave up 6 bases; unmatched junction bases: 5. The germline gives CDR1 MGHRA, CDR2 YSYEKL. CDR3 loop: CASSRGTGTDTQYF. The CDR3 DNA reads TGCGCCAGCAGCCGGGGGACAGGGACCGATACGCAGTATTTT.

The chain carries TRBV15 and TRBJ2-5; no reliable D call. The CDR3 has 15 amino acids. Trimming left V 0 bases short and J 5 bases short, with 13 bases between. Germline lookup yields CDR1 LNHNV and CDR2 YYDKDF (reference sequence). The DNA of the CDR3 is TGTGCCACCAGCAGAGATCTTAGGGATGTGGAGACCCAGTACTTC. This translates into CATSRDLRDVETQYF.

The V gene is TRBV18, the J gene TRBJ2-3; D not certain. CDR3 length: 16 residues. Trimming removed 1 base from V and 0 bases from J, with 11 bases in between. Germline V gene sequence: CDR1 KGHSH, CDR2 LQKENI. The CDR3 reads CASSPLGQVSTDTQYF. The CDR3, as DNA: TGTGCCAGCTCACCACTCGGGCAGGTTAGCACAGATACGCAGTATTTT.

This clonotype was counted only a few times. The chain employs TRBV20-1 and TRBJ2-7; unclear D gene. The germline V gene encodes CDR1 DFQATT and CDR2 SNEGSKA (reference sequence). The germline V and J ends were trimmed by 3 bases and 3 bases, with 9 bases remaining between them. This CDR3 is built from 12 residues. CDR3 DNA: TGCAGTGCTAGTCCGGACGTCTACGAGCAGTACTTC. Encoded protein: CSASPDVYEQYF.

The table lists this clonotype with a few counts. J is TRBJ1-6 and V is TRBV10-3; 9 bases are shared with TRBD1. Germline-derived CDR1 and CDR2 are ENHRY and SYGVKD. After removal of 10 bases from V and 0 bases from J, the junction contained 10 bases not matched to a gene. The CDR3 length is 17 residues. CDR3 nucleotide sequence: TGTGCCACCAGGACAGGGGACTTGAGCTCCTATAATTCACCCCTCCACTTT. Translated: CATRTGDLSSYNSPLHF.

This clonotype was seen repeatedly, ten times or more. The rearrangement links TRBV20-1 to TRBJ1-2; possible D gene TRBD1, 5 bases. The V end lost 5 bases, the J end lost 3 bases, and 16 bases lay between the germline ends. Germline V gives CDR1 DFQATT, CDR2 SNEGSKA (reference sequence). The CDR3 spans 14 residues. Written as DNA, the CDR3 is TGCAGTGCTCGATCAGGGACTGTGGACTATGGCTACACCTTC. Its translation: CSARSGTVDYGYTF.

This clonotype was recorded many times. The chain has TRBV12-3 or TRBV12-4 and TRBJ2-7, with 8 bases lining up with TRBD2. With V trimmed by 6 bases and J by 1 base, 8 bases remained unmatched. The CDR3 runs 15 residues. The chain's CDR3 is CASSPHGGGSYEQYF. DNA of the CDR3: TGTGCCAGCAGCCCACACGGGGGGGGGTCCTACGAGCAGTACTTC.

This clonotype came up once. The CDR3 region is CASSLIATSNTGELFF. CDR3 DNA: TGTGCCAGCAGCTTAATCGCGACATCGAACACCGGGGAGCTGTTTTTT. The chain has TRBV7-3 and TRBJ2-2; D not resolved. The V end was cut by 1 base, the J end by 0 bases, with 9 bases between. This CDR3 region has 16 residues. From germline, CDR1 is SGHTA and CDR2 FQGTGA.

This chain connects TRBV5-6 to TRBJ1-6; no clear D. V was shortened by 0 bases and J by 6 bases, with 10 bases between the two germline ends. Per the germline V gene, CDR1 is SGHDT and CDR2 is YYEEEE. This CDR3 is 15 amino acids long. As DNA, the CDR3 is TGTGCCAGCAGCTTGGAGGGAGGGCTTAATTCACCCCTCCACTTT. Translating gives CASSLEGGLNSPLHF.

This clonotype occurred a few times. This chain connects TRBV20-1 to TRBJ1-2; TRBD1 aligns across 7 bases. Unmatched junction bases numbered 8, after V lost 7 bases and J lost 6 bases. CDR1 and CDR2 (germline): DFQATT, SNEGSKA (reference sequence). The CDR3 has 12 amino acids. The CDR3 DNA is TGCAGTGTAGGTCAGGGGGTGGATGGCTACACCTTC. It is translated as CSVGQGVDGYTF.

In this sample, this clonotype turned up many times. The chain carries TRBV20-1 and TRBJ2-5; 8 bases align to TRBD2. Germline trimming cut 2 bases from V and 5 bases from J; bases unmatched to any gene: 1. Germline CDR1 DFQATT, CDR2 SNEGSKA (reference sequence). This CDR3 is built from 12 residues. The CDR3 reads CSARPGGETQYF. The CDR3 coding sequence is TGCAGTGCTAGACCGGGGGGGGAGACCCAGTACTTC.

The chain recombines TRBV12-3 or TRBV12-4 with TRBJ2-7; D uncertain. Trimming cost V 3 bases and J 5 bases, with 14 bases left between them. The CDR3 contains 14 residues. The CDR3 region has the DNA TGTGCCAGCAGTTTTCAGGTCTCCGGGCACGAGCAGTACTTC. Amino acids: CASSFQVSGHEQYF.

This clonotype was observed a few times. The chain recombines TRBV20-1 with TRBJ2-4, with D perhaps TRBD1 (8 bases). The CDR3 runs to 13 residues. With 3 bases removed from V and 7 bases from J, the gap between germline ends came to 13 bases. Germline lookup yields CDR1 DFQATT and CDR2 SNEGSKA (reference sequence). DNA for the CDR3: TGCAGTGCTAGTGACAGGGGAGGGAACATTCAGTACTTC. Translated, it gives CSASDRGGNIQYF.